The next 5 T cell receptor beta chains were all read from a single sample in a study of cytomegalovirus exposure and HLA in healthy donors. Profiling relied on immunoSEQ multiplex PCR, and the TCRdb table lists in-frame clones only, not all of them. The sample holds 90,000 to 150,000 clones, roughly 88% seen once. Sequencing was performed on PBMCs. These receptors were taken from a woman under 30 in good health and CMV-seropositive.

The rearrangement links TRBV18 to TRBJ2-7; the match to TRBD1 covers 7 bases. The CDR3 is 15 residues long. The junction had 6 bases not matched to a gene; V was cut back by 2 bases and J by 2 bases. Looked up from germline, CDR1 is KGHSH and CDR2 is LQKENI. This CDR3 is CASSPGLDRTYEQYF. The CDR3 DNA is TGTGCCAGCTCACCAGGGTTGGACAGGACCTACGAGCAGTACTTC.

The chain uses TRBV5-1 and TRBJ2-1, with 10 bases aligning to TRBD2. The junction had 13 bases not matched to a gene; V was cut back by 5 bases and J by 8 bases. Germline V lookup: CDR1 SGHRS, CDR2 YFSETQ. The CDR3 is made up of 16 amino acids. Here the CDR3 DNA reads TGCGCCAGCAGAAAGCTAGCGGGGGCCTCTAGCGATGAGCAGTTCTTC. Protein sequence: CASRKLAGASSDEQFF. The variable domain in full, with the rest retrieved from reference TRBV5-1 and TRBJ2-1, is KAGVTQTPRYLIKTRGQQVTLSCSPISGHRSVSWYQQTPGQGLQFLFEYFSETQRNKGNFPGRFSGRQFSNSRSEMNVSTLELGDSALYLCASRKLAGASSDEQFFGPGTRLTVL.

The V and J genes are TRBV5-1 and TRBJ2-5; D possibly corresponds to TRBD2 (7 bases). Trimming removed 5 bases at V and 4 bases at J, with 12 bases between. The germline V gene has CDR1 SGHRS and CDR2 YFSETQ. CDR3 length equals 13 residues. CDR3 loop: CASRWGGSETQYF. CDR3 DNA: TGCGCCAGCAGGTGGGGGGGCTCAGAGACCCAGTACTTC. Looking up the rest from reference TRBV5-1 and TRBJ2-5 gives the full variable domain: KAGVTQTPRYLIKTRGQQVTLSCSPISGHRSVSWYQQTPGQGLQFLFEYFSETQRNKGNFPGRFSGRQFSNSRSEMNVSTLELGDSALYLCASRWGGSETQYFGPGTRLLVL.

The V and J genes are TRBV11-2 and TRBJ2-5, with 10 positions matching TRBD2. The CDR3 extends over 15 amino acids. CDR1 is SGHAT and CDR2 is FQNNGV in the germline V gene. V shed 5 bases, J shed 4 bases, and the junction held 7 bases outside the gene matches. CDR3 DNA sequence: TGTGCCAGCAGCCTCTCCCTAGCGGGAGTAGAGACCCAGTACTTC. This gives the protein CASSLSLAGVETQYF.

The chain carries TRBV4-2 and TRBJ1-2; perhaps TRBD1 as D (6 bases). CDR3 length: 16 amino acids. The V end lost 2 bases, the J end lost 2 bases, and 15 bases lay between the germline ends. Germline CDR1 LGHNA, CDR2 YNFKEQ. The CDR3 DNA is TGTGCCAGCAGCCAACTCCTACAGGGAGTGAACTATGGCTACACCTTC. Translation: CASSQLLQGVNYGYTF.